Each of the 13 T cell receptor beta chains below was sequenced from the same sample in a study of T cells in Graves' hyperthyroidism and ophthalmopathy. Amplification yielded TCR beta CDR3 regions, with RNA transcripts as the source. A set of HTBI primers served as the primers for a first-round RT-PCR of the TCR CDR3. TCRdb recomputed calls from the multiplex PCR reads with MiXCR, one row per CDR3 protein. The sample contains more than 550,000 distinct CDR3 sequences, approximately 15% of which appear only once. What was sequenced was blood. The receptors originated from a middle-aged man with Graves' hyperthyroidism.

The table lists this clonotype with many counts. The chain has TRBV2 and TRBJ2-3; D is ambiguous. Trimming removed 6 bases from V and 2 bases from J, with 12 bases in between. From germline, CDR1 is SNHLY and CDR2 FYNNEI. The CDR3 spans 14 residues. CDR3: CASSDLSYTDTQYF. The CDR3 DNA follows: TGTGCCAGCAGCGACCTTAGCTACACAGATACGCAGTATTTT.

This clonotype was counted at least ten times. The V call is TRBV19, the J call TRBJ1-1; perhaps TRBD1 as D (6 bases). Per germline, CDR1 LNHDA and CDR2 SQIVND (reference sequence). This CDR3 contains 13 residues. Trimming cost V 5 bases and J 6 bases, with 13 bases left between them. For the CDR3, the DNA is TGTGCCAGTAGTTTAGGGAGACAGGCTGAAGCTTTCTTT. As protein: CASSLGRQAEAFF.

The CDR3 here is CASSPGSVNTEAFF. The CDR3 region has the DNA TGTGCCAGCTCACCAGGCAGTGTGAACACTGAAGCTTTCTTT. This rearrangement joins TRBV18 to TRBJ1-1, with unresolved D. The CDR3 totals 14 residues. CDR1 is KGHSH, CDR2 LQKENI, per germline. V was pared by 2 bases and J by 0 bases, with 7 bases between.

In this sample, this clonotype turned up a few times. The rearrangement uses TRBV7-9 and TRBJ2-7; D remains unclear. CDR1 SEHNR and CDR2 FQNEAQ come from the germline V gene (reference sequence). Trimming removed 0 bases from V and 5 bases from J, with 5 bases in between. The CDR3 length is 12 residues. CDR3 loop: CASSLAQDEQYF. The CDR3 DNA reads TGTGCCAGCAGCTTAGCGCAAGACGAGCAGTACTTC.

This clonotype was observed at least ten times. The chain links TRBV7-9 to TRBJ2-7, with D maybe TRBD2 (6 bases). The CDR3 sequence is 14 residues long. Germline CDR1 SEHNR, CDR2 FQNEAQ (reference sequence). Trimming cost V 4 bases and J 2 bases, with 12 bases left between them. The CDR3 nucleotides are TGTGCCAGCAGCTCGGCGGGGTCCCCCTACGAGCAGTACTTC. Translating gives CASSSAGSPYEQYF.

In its sample, this clonotype was seen many times. The V call is TRBV5-1, the J call TRBJ2-3, with TRBD1 identical over 8 bases. Trimming at V came to 4 bases and at J to 5 bases, leaving 6 bases not matched to a gene. The CDR3 sequence is 14 residues long. CDR1 is SGHRS, CDR2 YFSETQ, per germline. The CDR3 nucleotides read TGCGCCAGCAGCGAAGGACAGGGACTAGATACGCAGTATTTT. Its protein product is CASSEGQGLDTQYF.

This clonotype has at least ten counts. The chain employs TRBV28 and TRBJ2-7, with D perhaps matching TRBD1 (5 bases). The CDR3 loop spans 15 amino acids. Germline V gene sequence: CDR1 MDHEN, CDR2 SYDVKM. V was cut by 4 bases and J by 0 bases, with 13 bases left in between. DNA of the CDR3: TGTGCCAGCAGTTGGACACCTCCGAGCTCCTACGAGCAGTACTTC. It specifies CASSWTPPSSYEQYF.

The chain has TRBV19 and TRBJ2-1, with 9 positions matching TRBD1. V shed 6 bases and J 5 bases; nucleotides not matched to a gene: 8. Germline-derived CDR1 and CDR2 are LNHDA and SQIVND (reference sequence). There are 15 residues in the CDR3. This chain's CDR3 is CASSLADRGHNEQFF. In nucleotides, the CDR3 is TGTGCCAGTAGCCTGGCGGACAGGGGACACAATGAGCAGTTCTTC.

The chain uses TRBV20-1 and TRBJ2-7, with 13 bases identical to TRBD2. This CDR3 is 18 amino acids long. Germline V lookup: CDR1 DFQATT, CDR2 SNEGSKA (reference sequence). V gave up 5 bases and J gave up 0 bases; unmatched junction bases: 13. The CDR3 reads CSAPRTSGGTLSSYEQYF. As DNA, the CDR3 is TGCAGTGCTCCCCGGACTAGCGGGGGAACGTTAAGCTCCTACGAGCAGTACTTC.

The chain is built from TRBV30 and TRBJ1-1; possibly TRBD1 for D (5 bases). The germline gives CDR1 GTSNPN, CDR2 SVGIG (reference sequence). Trimming stripped 1 base from V and 3 bases from J, with 12 bases between. CDR3 size: 14 residues. The CDR3 is CAWSARELDTEAFF. The CDR3, as DNA: TGTGCCTGGAGTGCCAGGGAACTTGACACTGAAGCTTTCTTT.

This clonotype occurred many times. The genes are TRBV2 and TRBJ1-1, with 7 bases fitting TRBD1. The germline V gene has CDR1 SNHLY and CDR2 FYNNEI. The V segment lost 4 bases and the J segment 4 bases; nucleotides outside the gene matches: 6. CDR3 length: 14 amino acids. In DNA form, the CDR3 reads TGTGCCAGCAGTGGTACCCAGGGGGGCACTGAAGCTTTCTTT. This codes for CASSGTQGGTEAFF.

V and J are TRBV13 and TRBJ2-3, with TRBD2 matching over 8 bases. The germline CDR1 and CDR2 sequences are PRHDT and FYEKMQ (reference sequence). The V and J ends lost 5 bases and 2 bases, in that order; junction bases with no gene match: 12. CDR3 length: 17 residues. The CDR3 nucleotides read TGTGCCAGCAGCGAGGCAAGGCGGGAGGATTACACAGATACGCAGTATTTT. It specifies CASSEARREDYTDTQYF.

The rearrangement links TRBV4-1 to TRBJ2-7, with 11 bases fitting TRBD2. CDR1 is MGHRA, CDR2 YSYEKL, per germline. This CDR3 region has 14 residues. V lost 7 bases and J lost 2; bases outside the gene matches: 4. CDR3 amino acids: CASTPGLAAYEQYF. Here the CDR3 DNA reads TGCGCCAGCACCCCGGGACTAGCGGCCTACGAGCAGTACTTC.